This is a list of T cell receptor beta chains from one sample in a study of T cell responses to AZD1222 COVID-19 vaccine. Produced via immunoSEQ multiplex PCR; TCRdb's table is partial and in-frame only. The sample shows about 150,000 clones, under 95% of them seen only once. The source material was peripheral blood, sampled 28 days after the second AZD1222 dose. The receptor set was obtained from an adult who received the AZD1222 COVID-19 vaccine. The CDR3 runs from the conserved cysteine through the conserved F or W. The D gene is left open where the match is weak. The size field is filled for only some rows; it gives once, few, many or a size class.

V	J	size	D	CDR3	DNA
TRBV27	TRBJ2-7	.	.	CASSQARTYEQYF	TGTGCCAGCAGTCAAGCCCGAACCTACGAGCAGTACTTC
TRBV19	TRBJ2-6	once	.	CASSIDTLSSGANVLTF	TGTGCCAGTAGTATCGACACGCTAAGCTCTGGGGCCAACGTCCTGACTTTC
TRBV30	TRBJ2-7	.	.	CAWSVSRGYEQYF	TGTGCCTGGAGTGTAAGCCGGGGTTACGAGCAGTACTTC
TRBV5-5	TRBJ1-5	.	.	CASSLGRWDQPQHF	TGTGCCAGCAGCTTGGGGCGGTGGGATCAGCCCCAGCATTTT
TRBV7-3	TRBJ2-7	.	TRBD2	CASSLSGGEVYEQYF	TGTGCCAGCAGCTTAAGCGGGGGGGAAGTATACGAGCAGTACTTC
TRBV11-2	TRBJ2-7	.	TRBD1	CASSPTRGPAYEQYF	TGTGCCAGCAGTCCGACCAGGGGGCCAGCGTACGAGCAGTACTTC
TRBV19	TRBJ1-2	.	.	CASKVQGGYTF	TGTGCCAGCAAAGTCCAGGGTGGCTACACCTTC
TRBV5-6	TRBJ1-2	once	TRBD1	CASSARGQGSGYTF	TGTGCCAGCAGCGCACGCGGACAGGGTAGTGGCTACACCTTC
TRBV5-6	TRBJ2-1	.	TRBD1	CASSWGPGTGFNEQFF	TGTGCCAGCAGCTGGGGTCCCGGGACAGGGTTCAATGAGCAGTTCTTC
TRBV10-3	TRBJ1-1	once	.	CATAAGIGNTEAFF	TGTGCCACCGCTGCAGGGATCGGGAACACTGAAGCTTTCTTT
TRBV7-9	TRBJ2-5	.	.	CASSLRAIADQETQYF	TGTGCCAGCAGCTTAAGAGCGATAGCGGATCAAGAGACCCAGTACTTC
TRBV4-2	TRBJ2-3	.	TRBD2	CASSQAGEASDTQYF	TGTGCCAGCAGTCAAGCGGGAGAGGCGTCAGATACGCAGTATTTT
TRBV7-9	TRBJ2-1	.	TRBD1	CASSPRGTATGNEQFF	TGTGCCAGCAGCCCCAGGGGGACAGCCACGGGGAATGAGCAGTTCTTC
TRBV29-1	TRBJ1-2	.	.	CSVEGGFSNGYTF	TGCAGCGTTGAAGGGGGGTTTTCAAATGGCTACACCTTC
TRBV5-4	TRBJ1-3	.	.	CASSSLGHSSSGNTIYF	TGTGCCAGCAGCTCGTTGGGACACTCAAGCTCTGGAAACACCATATATTTT
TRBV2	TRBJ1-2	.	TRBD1	CASRGTGEGGYTF	TGTGCCAGCAGGGGGACAGGGGAAGGCGGCTACACCTTC